The rows below give T cell receptor beta chains drawn from one sample of a study of CD8 T cells in ankylosing spondylitis. TCRdb re-derived calls from the 5' RACE reads in MiXCR, one entry per CDR3 protein. The sample consists of about 130,000 distinct CDR3 sequences, 15% to 20% of them appearing once. Sample: blood, either unsorted or a sorted T cell fraction (not recorded which). The receptors were gathered from a male donor with ankylosing spondylitis. The CDR3 runs from the conserved cysteine through the conserved F or W.

>TRBV27|TRBJ2-7
CASSFGAGYEQYF
>TRBV6-1|TRBJ2-7
CAAREYEQYF
>TRBV4-3|TRBJ2-4
CASSQEGQNIQYF
>TRBV24-1|TRBJ2-5
CATSSGVGTQYF
>TRBV14|TRBJ2-3
CASSHYWQAGFRDTQYF
>TRBV2|TRBJ2-3
CASSDILSVASGNTDTQYF
>TRBV7-9|TRBJ2-1
CASSPSTVENEQFF
>TRBV20-1|TRBJ2-1
CSARDTPSAGYYNEQFF
>TRBV2|TRBJ2-1
CASSGPGLAGAIEQFF
>TRBV27|TRBJ2-1
CASSRGGSYNVQFF
>TRBV20-1|TRBJ1-2
CSAAFGQYYTF
>TRBV10-3|TRBJ2-1
CAISESARGFSYNEQFF
>TRBV12-3/TRBV12-4|TRBJ2-3
CASSLNTDTQYF
>TRBV5-6|TRBJ2-7
CASSWPGQGYEQYF
>TRBV10-3|TRBJ2-3
CAISGDRASTNTQYF
>TRBV12-3/TRBV12-4|TRBJ1-1
CASSFDTEAFF
>TRBV11-2|TRBJ1-1
CASSLQGGPNTEAFF
>TRBV29-1|TRBJ2-2
CSVAWTGVTGELFF
>TRBV27|TRBJ2-5
CASSPRVAGETQYF
>TRBV29-1|TRBJ1-2
CSESTVEAYGYTF
>TRBV15|TRBJ2-3
CATSRTDRVADTQYF
>TRBV7-9|TRBJ2-1
CASSFTTSGSYEQFF
>TRBV27|TRBJ2-2
CASSFVSDLTGELFF
>TRBV11-2|TRBJ2-5
CASSSLASGKSQETQYF
>TRBV6-5|TRBJ2-3
CASSYPKGGNTDTQYF
>TRBV24-1|TRBJ2-1
CATSGGQLSYNEQFF
>TRBV19|TRBJ2-3
CASSWLAGTDTQYF
>TRBV19|TRBJ1-5
CASSIDEGRPQHF
>TRBV20-1|TRBJ1-1
CSAREQYRTEAFF
>TRBV29-1|TRBJ2-1
CSVELAGAGFEDEQFF
>TRBV7-9|TRBJ2-1
CASSYLSRAENEQFF
>TRBV12-3/TRBV12-4|TRBJ1-5
CASSFWRGENQPQHF
>TRBV28|TRBJ2-7
CASSPRGDRDPYEQYF
>TRBV15|TRBJ2-7
CATSTRDSHYEQYF
>TRBV2|TRBJ2-2
CASSEWGLGTGELFF
>TRBV14|TRBJ2-1
CASSPGVSAKFF
>TRBV28|TRBJ2-1
CASSLGRFYNEQFF
>TRBV7-9|TRBJ2-1
CASSFGTGPNEQFF
>TRBV4-2|TRBJ1-1
CASSQEPFEAFF